This T cell receptor beta chain was sequenced for a study of cytomegalovirus exposure and HLA in healthy donors. General study findings and limits: In a later analysis, most CMV-associated TCR beta chains appeared HLA-restricted. In all likelihood, a cluster of highly shared sequence variants was a sequencing artifact.

The study sampled nominally healthy donors, though unrecorded immune exposures were likely. On this clone itself: Its matching antigen is unknown.

The CDR3 runs 14 residues. V gave up 2 bases and J gave up 8 bases, with 17 bases separating them. Germline CDR1 and CDR2: SGHKS and YYEKEE (reference sequence). 13 Jbeta primers and 60 Vbeta primers were used for the PCR. Method: immunoSEQ multiplex PCR; TCRdb's copy keeps in-frame clones and lacks some. The sample holds about 120,000 clones, about three quarters seen once. Sequenced material: PBMCs. The clonotype comes from a woman younger than 45 in good health and CMV-seropositive. The gene calls are TRBV5-5 and TRBJ2-7; D possibly corresponds to TRBD1 (6 bases). In DNA, the CDR3 is TGTGCCAGCAGCTTCTCCGGGACACAAGGCCAGCAGTACTTC. Its protein product is CASSFSGTQGQQYF.